Listed below are T cell receptor beta chains from one sample, sequenced in a study of blood T cell repertoires in COVID-19. The method was immunoSEQ multiplex PCR; TCRdb's version includes in-frame clones alone and lacks a portion of them. The sample holds 150,000 to 200,000 clones, more than 80% seen once. Sequenced material: peripheral blood. These receptor sequences come from a man between 50 and 59 years old with acute or convalescent COVID-19. Both conserved end residues are part of each CDR3. Each record gives: D gene, J gene, V gene, clone size, CDR3 DNA, CDR3 protein. The D gene is left open where the match is weak. Some rows have no size entry. The others give once, few or many, or a class for an expanded clone.

d_gene: TRBD2; j_gene: TRBJ2-2; v_gene: TRBV30; abundance: -; CDR3nt: TGTGCCTGGAGTGTACGGGGGGGTACCGGGGAGCTGTTTTTT; CDR3aa: CAWSVRGGTGELFF
d_gene: -; j_gene: TRBJ1-5; v_gene: TRBV19; abundance: -; CDR3nt: TGTGCCAGTAGTATATACAGGGATAGCAATCAGCCCCAGCATTTT; CDR3aa: CASSIYRDSNQPQHF
d_gene: -; j_gene: TRBJ1-2; v_gene: TRBV10-3; abundance: -; CDR3nt: TGTGCCATCAGTGACCCCGGGGGACCCGATGGCTACACCTTC; CDR3aa: CAISDPGGPDGYTF
d_gene: TRBD1; j_gene: TRBJ2-1; v_gene: TRBV6-1; abundance: -; CDR3nt: TGTGCCAGCAGTGAATCGAGAAGACAGGGCGGAGACAATGAGCAGTTCTTC; CDR3aa: CASSESRRQGGDNEQFF
d_gene: TRBD1; j_gene: TRBJ1-1; v_gene: TRBV5-8; abundance: -; CDR3nt: TGTGCTGGGACAGCGAACACTGAAGCTTTCTTT; CDR3aa: CAGTANTEAFF
d_gene: -; j_gene: TRBJ1-5; v_gene: TRBV11-2; abundance: -; CDR3nt: TGTGCCAGCAGTCAGGAGGGCTCGGGGCCCCAGCATTTT; CDR3aa: CASSQEGSGPQHF
d_gene: TRBD1; j_gene: TRBJ2-6; v_gene: TRBV7-2; abundance: -; CDR3nt: TGTGCCAGCAGCTTTAGAGGACAGGGGCAAAACTCTGGGGCCAACGTCCTGACTTTC; CDR3aa: CASSFRGQGQNSGANVLTF
d_gene: -; j_gene: TRBJ1-4; v_gene: TRBV19; abundance: -; CDR3nt: TGTGCCAGCGCAGAGGGACCCTGGGGGCCAACTAATGAAAAACTGTTTTTT; CDR3aa: CASAEGPWGPTNEKLFF
d_gene: -; j_gene: TRBJ1-2; v_gene: TRBV27; abundance: -; CDR3nt: TGTGCCAGCAGCCCGGGACACACTAACTATGGCTACACCTTC; CDR3aa: CASSPGHTNYGYTF
d_gene: TRBD1; j_gene: TRBJ2-5; v_gene: TRBV6-2/TRBV6-3; abundance: -; CDR3nt: TGTGCCAGCAGTCAAACCGGGACAGCAAGGGAGACCCAGTACTTC; CDR3aa: CASSQTGTARETQYF
d_gene: TRBD1; j_gene: TRBJ2-5; v_gene: TRBV7-8; abundance: -; CDR3nt: TGTGCCAGCAGCTTAGTGCAGGGGGACCAAGAGACCCAGTACTTC; CDR3aa: CASSLVQGDQETQYF
d_gene: -; j_gene: TRBJ1-2; v_gene: TRBV5-1; abundance: -; CDR3nt: TGCGCCAGCAGCTTGGGTGGCCGAAGGGGTGATGGCTACACCTTC; CDR3aa: CASSLGGRRGDGYTF
d_gene: TRBD1; j_gene: TRBJ1-1; v_gene: TRBV6-5; abundance: once; CDR3nt: TGTGCCAGCCTACGACAGGGTCGGGCTGAAGCTTTCTTT; CDR3aa: CASLRQGRAEAFF
d_gene: -; j_gene: TRBJ1-5; v_gene: TRBV11-3; abundance: -; CDR3nt: TGTGCCAGCAGCTTAGCTGGGGGGAACCAGCCCCAGCATTTT; CDR3aa: CASSLAGGNQPQHF
d_gene: TRBD1; j_gene: TRBJ1-2; v_gene: TRBV5-1; abundance: -; CDR3nt: TGCGCCAGCAGCCCAGGGACAGCTAACTATGGCTACACCTTC; CDR3aa: CASSPGTANYGYTF
d_gene: TRBD1; j_gene: TRBJ1-1; v_gene: TRBV18; abundance: few; CDR3nt: TGTGCCAGCTCCGGACAGGGGGCGCTGAACACTGAAGCTTTCTTT; CDR3aa: CASSGQGALNTEAFF
d_gene: -; j_gene: TRBJ2-2; v_gene: TRBV7-9; abundance: few; CDR3nt: TGTGCCAGCAGCTCACAGGGCGACACCGGGGAGCTGTTTTTT; CDR3aa: CASSSQGDTGELFF
d_gene: -; j_gene: TRBJ1-4; v_gene: TRBV15; abundance: -; CDR3nt: TGTGCCACCAGCCATCCAGGTGGGGCTGAAAAACTGTTTTTT; CDR3aa: CATSHPGGAEKLFF